The text below deals with one T cell receptor beta chain. This record belongs to a study of blood T cells in healthy people across ages. Donors were systemically healthy Caucasian individuals from Russia aged about 6 to 95 years. Through a sample-barcoded 5' primer and a J-beta primer mix, a second PCR was run for roughly 6 to 11 cycles. From the 5' RACE reads, TCRdb called clonotypes with MiXCR, one entry per CDR3 protein. The repertoire includes roughly 570,000 distinct CDR3 sequences, approximately 27% of them detected once, and around a sixth sits in the top ten. Looked up from germline, CDR1 is SGHRS and CDR2 is YFSETQ. V dropped 0 bases and J dropped 3; count of bases not matched to a gene: 1. This CDR3 contains 14 residues.

The chain has TRBV5-1 and TRBJ2-5; TRBD2 matches 8 bases. The receptor comes from a woman aged 70 to 79 in good health. The sequencing sample was made of blood. This CDR3 reads CASSLVTSEETQYF. The CDR3 DNA is TGCGCCAGCAGCTTGGTGACTAGCGAAGAGACCCAGTACTTC.